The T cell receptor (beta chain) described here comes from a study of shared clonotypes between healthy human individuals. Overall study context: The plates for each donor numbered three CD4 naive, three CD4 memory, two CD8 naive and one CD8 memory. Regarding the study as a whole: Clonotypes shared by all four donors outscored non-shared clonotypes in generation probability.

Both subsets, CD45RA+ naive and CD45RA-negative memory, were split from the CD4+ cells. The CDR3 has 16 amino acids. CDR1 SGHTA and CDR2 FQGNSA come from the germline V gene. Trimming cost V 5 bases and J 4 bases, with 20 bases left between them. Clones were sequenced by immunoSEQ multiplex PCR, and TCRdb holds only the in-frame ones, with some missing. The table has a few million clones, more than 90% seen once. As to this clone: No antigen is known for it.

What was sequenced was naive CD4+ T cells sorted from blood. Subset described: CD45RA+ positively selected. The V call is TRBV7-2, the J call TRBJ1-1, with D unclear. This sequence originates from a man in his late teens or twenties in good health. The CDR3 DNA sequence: TGTGCCAGCAGCCAACGGCCGCATAGTTTGGGCACTGAAGCTTTCTTT. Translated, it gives CASSQRPHSLGTEAFF.